These 29 T cell receptor beta chains were all obtained from the same sample, sequenced in a study of cytomegalovirus exposure and HLA in healthy donors. PCR involved 60 Vbeta and 13 Jbeta primers. This table comes from immunoSEQ multiplex PCR, and its TCRdb copy is limited to in-frame clones, with some not included. The profile shows around 120,000 clones, roughly four fifths of them singletons. Sequenced material: PBMCs. Receptor source: a woman in her 50s in good health and CMV-seronegative.

This clone was seen only a few times. The chain is built from TRBV6-1 and TRBJ1-6; D is unresolved. The CDR3 is 14 residues long. Germline CDR1 reads MNHNS; CDR2 reads SASEGT. Trimming shortened V by 5 bases and J by 7 bases, and 12 bases separated the two germline ends. CDR3 DNA sequence: TGTGCCAGCAGTTCCCCCCTCGAGAATTCACCCCTCCACTTT. The encoded protein is CASSSPLENSPLHF.

This clone appeared a few times. The chain has TRBV28 and TRBJ2-7, with 11 bases lining up with TRBD2. From germline, CDR1 is MDHEN and CDR2 SYDVKM. CDR3 length: 15 amino acids. Trimming took 5 bases from V and 4 from J; bases not matched to a gene: 7. Here the CDR3 DNA reads TGTGCCAGCAGTATACTAGCGGGAGCCCGTTACGAGCAGTACTTC. Translating gives CASSILAGARYEQYF. The full variable domain, its missing parts supplied by reference TRBV28 and TRBJ2-7, is DVKVTQSSRYLVKRTGEKVFLECVQDMDHENMFWYRQDPGLGLRLIYFSYDVKMKEKGDIPEGYSVSREKKERFSLILESASTNQTSMYLCASSILAGARYEQYFGPGTRLTVT.

This clone was seen a single time. The CDR3 nucleotides are TGTGCCAGCAGCTTGGGTAGCGGGAGTTTAGGTGAGCAGTTCTTC. Its translation: CASSLGSGSLGEQFF. The V call is TRBV5-6, the J call TRBJ2-1; 9 bases map to TRBD2. Trimming at V came to 0 bases and at J to 9 bases, leaving 7 bases not matched to a gene. Germline CDR1 SGHDT, CDR2 YYEEEE. This CDR3 comprises 15 residues.

The chain joins TRBV7-3 to TRBJ2-2; 10 bases fit TRBD2. Germline CDR1 SGHTA, CDR2 FQGTGA. The CDR3 loop spans 15 amino acids. The junction had 2 bases not matched to a gene; V was cut back by 3 bases and J by 4 bases. Here the CDR3 DNA reads TGTGCCAGCAGCTTCCTAGCGGGGGCCACCGGGGAGCTGTTTTTT. This gives the protein CASSFLAGATGELFF.

There are a few counts of this clone. The gene calls are TRBV7-9 and TRBJ2-7; the D is unclear. The germline gives CDR1 SEHNR, CDR2 FQNEAQ (reference sequence). The CDR3 has 12 residues. Trimming left V 0 bases short and J 3 bases short, with 3 bases between. CDR3 sequence (DNA): TGTGCCAGCAGCTTAGCACTCTACGAGCAGTACTTC. Translating it yields CASSLALYEQYF.

The rearrangement joins TRBV19 to TRBJ2-1; 9 positions agree with TRBD2. Germline assignment: CDR1 LNHDA and CDR2 SQIVND (reference sequence). V lost 0 bases and J lost 9; bases outside the gene matches: 12. The CDR3 length is 17 residues. CDR3 DNA sequence: TGTGCCAGTAGTATAGACCCCATTAGCGGGAGTTTCAGTGAGCAGTTCTTC. This translates into CASSIDPISGSFSEQFF.

The chain is built from TRBV5-1 and TRBJ2-7, with D maybe TRBD2 (5 bases). Germline CDR1 SGHRS, CDR2 YFSETQ. The V end was cut by 2 bases, the J end by 1 base, with 13 bases between. The CDR3 spans 15 residues. CDR3: CASSFEGIGSYEQYF. CDR3 in DNA: TGCGCCAGCAGCTTTGAGGGTATAGGATCCTACGAGCAGTACTTC.

In the case of this clone: The same CDR3 arises from other DNA sequences in this sample as well. J is TRBJ2-3 and V is TRBV20-1; weak D call: TRBD2 (5 bases). CDR3 length: 11 amino acids. Looked up from germline, CDR1 is DFQATT and CDR2 is SNEGSKA (reference sequence). Trimming took off 6 bases at V and 5 bases at J, with 9 bases between the two ends. In DNA form, the CDR3 reads TGCAGTGCCTCCCGGGAAGATACGCAGTATTTT. It yields the protein CSASREDTQYF.

The chain recombines TRBV7-2 with TRBJ2-1; D is undetermined. Germline values: CDR1 SGHTA, CDR2 FQGNSA. V gave up 3 bases and J gave up 2 bases, with 8 bases separating them. The CDR3 extends over 14 amino acids. CDR3: CASSFLRAYNEQFF. The CDR3 coding sequence is TGTGCCAGCAGCTTTCTTCGTGCCTACAATGAGCAGTTCTTC.

The CDR3 nucleotides read TGTGCCAGTAGCCAGGGGAAGGGCACTGAAGCTTTCTTT. The encoded protein is CASSQGKGTEAFF. The rearrangement uses TRBV19 and TRBJ1-1; D is perhaps TRBD1 (6 bases). V dropped 6 bases and J dropped 4 bases, with 12 bases sitting between them. The germline V gene has CDR1 LNHDA and CDR2 SQIVND (reference sequence). The CDR3 has 13 residues.

V is TRBV19 and J is TRBJ2-1; the match to TRBD2 covers 12 bases. This CDR3 contains 18 residues. Germline-derived CDR1 and CDR2 are LNHDA and SQIVND (reference sequence). V lost 1 base to trimming and J lost 3 bases; unmatched junction nucleotides: 7. The CDR3 sequence is CASSIGASGRDLYNEQFF. As DNA, the CDR3 is TGTGCCAGTAGTATAGGCGCTAGCGGGAGGGACCTCTACAATGAGCAGTTCTTC. The full variable domain, rest sourced from reference TRBV19 and TRBJ2-1, is DGGITQSPKYLFRKEGQNVTLSCEQNLNHDAMYWYRQDPGQGLRLIYYSQIVNDFQKGDIAEGYSVSREKKESFPLTVTSAQKNPTAFYLCASSIGASGRDLYNEQFFGPGTRLTVL.

This clone was detected a few times. This chain links TRBV7-2 with TRBJ2-1, with a tentative D call TRBD2 (6 bases). Germline V CDR1 and CDR2: SGHTA, FQGNSA. The CDR3 totals 14 residues. Trimming left V 0 bases short and J 7 bases short, with 10 bases between. The CDR3 region has the DNA TGTGCCAGCAGCTTAGCAGCTAGCGTTAATGAGCAGTTCTTC. It translates to CASSLAASVNEQFF. Complete variable domain (other parts from reference TRBV7-2 and TRBJ2-1): GAGVSQSPSNKVTEKGKDVELRCDPISGHTALYWYRQSLGQGLEFLIYFQGNSAPDKSGLPSDRFSAERTGGSVSTLTIQRTQQEDSAVYLCASSLAASVNEQFFGPGTRLTVL.

The chain employs TRBV5-1 and TRBJ2-7; tentative D call: TRBD1 (6 bases). The CDR3 is 15 amino acids. V was cut by 4 bases and J by 6 bases, with 20 bases left in between. From germline, CDR1 is SGHRS and CDR2 YFSETQ. CDR3 DNA sequence: TGCGCCAGCAGCCTACCGGGACACGATCTTTTCGAGCAGTACGTC. Translated: CASSLPGHDLFEQYV.

The chain is built from TRBV4-2 and TRBJ1-4; no reliable D call. V lost 4 bases and J lost 5, with 11 bases in between. The CDR3 contains 14 residues. The V gene's germline CDR1 is LGHNA and CDR2 YNFKEQ. CDR3 region: CASSPQTGNEKLFF. CDR3 bases: TGTGCCAGCAGCCCGCAGACGGGGAATGAAAAACTGTTTTTT.

The chain links TRBV18 to TRBJ2-7; 8 bases match TRBD1. CDR1 and CDR2 (germline): KGHSH, LQKENI. This CDR3 contains 14 residues. V gave up 3 bases and J gave up 3 bases; unmatched junction bases: 4. The CDR3 loop is CASSPDRASYEQYF. As DNA, the CDR3 is TGTGCCAGCTCACCGGACAGGGCTAGCTACGAGCAGTACTTC.

This chain links TRBV5-4 with TRBJ1-2, with D tentatively TRBD1 (5 bases). The V end lost 0 bases, the J end lost 6 bases, and 18 bases lay between the germline ends. CDR1 is SGHNT and CDR2 is YYREEE in the germline V gene (reference sequence). The CDR3 is made up of 16 amino acids. The CDR3 coding sequence is TGTGCCAGCAGCTTGGAGGTGTGGGGGGGAGCTAATGGCTACACCTTC. Translated, it gives CASSLEVWGGANGYTF.

The rearrangement joins TRBV5-4 to TRBJ1-3, with D unclear. Germline values: CDR1 SGHNT, CDR2 YYREEE (reference sequence). Trimming shortened V by 0 bases and J by 0 bases, and 7 bases separated the two germline ends. The CDR3 totals 15 residues. The CDR3 protein is CASSLDGNSGNTIYF. The CDR3 coding sequence is TGTGCCAGCAGCTTGGACGGGAACTCTGGAAACACCATATATTTT.

The chain is built from TRBV9 and TRBJ1-3, with 8 positions matching TRBD1. CDR1 and CDR2 (germline): SGDLS, YYNGEE. V was pared by 3 bases and J by 0 bases, with 5 bases of the junction left unmatched. This CDR3 is built from 16 residues. CDR3 DNA: TGTGCCAGCAGCGCCCGGGACAGGAGCTCTGGAAACACCATATATTTT. It yields the protein CASSARDRSSGNTIYF.

This chain connects TRBV28 to TRBJ1-5, with 8 positions matching TRBD1. This CDR3 has 16 residues. J was trimmed by 3 bases and V by 2 bases; bases with no gene match: 6. The V gene's germline CDR1 is MDHEN and CDR2 SYDVKM. The chain's CDR3 is CASSLDRGGTNQPQHF. CDR3 nucleotide sequence: TGTGCCAGCAGTTTAGACAGGGGAGGCACCAATCAGCCCCAGCATTTT.

This clone was seen a handful of times. This chain uses TRBV6-1 with TRBJ2-1; TRBD2 aligns across 9 bases. CDR3 size: 18 residues. The germline gives CDR1 MNHNS, CDR2 SASEGT. After removal of 1 base from V and 3 bases from J, the junction contained 10 bases not matched to a gene. In nucleotides, the CDR3 is TGTGCCAGCAGTGAAGACAGGCCTAGCGGGAAGGTCTACAATGAGCAGTTCTTC. As protein: CASSEDRPSGKVYNEQFF.

The V gene is TRBV19, the J gene TRBJ1-3; D possibly corresponds to TRBD1 (6 bases). Germline CDR1 and CDR2: LNHDA and SQIVND (reference sequence). Trimming removed 9 bases from V and 0 bases from J, with 12 bases in between. The CDR3 contains 14 residues. DNA of the CDR3: TGTGCCAGCCTACGGACAGCCTCTGGAAACACCATATATTTT. Its translation: CASLRTASGNTIYF.

This chain uses TRBV5-8 with TRBJ2-6; 8 bases match TRBD2. This CDR3 region has 20 residues. CDR1 and CDR2 from the germline V gene are SGHTS and YDEGEE. Germline trimming cut 5 bases from V and 2 bases from J; bases unmatched to any gene: 18. CDR3 region: CASRRGGGQLGRAGANVLTF. CDR3 sequence (DNA): TGTGCCAGCAGACGGGGGGGTGGGCAACTTGGACGGGCTGGGGCCAACGTCCTGACTTTC. The variable domain in full, completed from reference TRBV5-8 and TRBJ2-6, reads EAGVTQSPTHLIKTRGQQATLRCSPISGHTSVYWYQQALGLGLQFLLWYDEGEERNRGNFPPRFSGRQFPNYSSELNVNALELEDSALYLCASRRGGGQLGRAGANVLTFGAGSRLTVL.

This clone was seen a few times. This sequence joins TRBV27 and TRBJ1-5; a possible D gene is TRBD1 (5 bases). CDR3 size: 15 residues. Trimming left V 7 bases short and J 6 bases short, with 19 bases between. CDR1 and CDR2 from the germline V gene are MNHEY and SMNVEV (reference sequence). The CDR3 region has the DNA TGTGCCAGCAACCCGGGCAGGGTCGGTGTTCAGCCCCAGCATTTT. It codes for CASNPGRVGVQPQHF.

This rearrangement joins TRBV6-5 to TRBJ1-5; TRBD1 matches 10 bases. The CDR3 is 15 amino acids. Germline V CDR1 and CDR2: MNHEY, SVGAGI. V trimming: 6 bases; J trimming: 3 bases; junction bases outside the gene matches: 5. CDR3 sequence: CASSLGQGINQPQHF. CDR3 sequence (DNA): TGTGCCAGCAGCCTGGGACAGGGGATCAATCAGCCCCAGCATTTT.

The chain joins TRBV28 to TRBJ1-1, with 8 bases that match TRBD1. The CDR3 length is 14 residues. The junction had 11 bases not matched to a gene; V was cut back by 3 bases and J by 11 bases. In germline, CDR1 is MDHEN, CDR2 SYDVKM. The CDR3 loop reads CASSFRLQGVRAFF. In DNA, the CDR3 is TGTGCCAGCAGTTTTCGGCTACAGGGGGTTCGGGCTTTCTTT.

This chain links TRBV30 with TRBJ1-1, with no clear D. The germline V gene encodes CDR1 GTSNPN and CDR2 SVGIG (reference sequence). V lost 0 bases, J lost 1 base, and 6 bases lay in between. The CDR3 consists of 13 residues. This chain's CDR3 is CAWSVATNTEAFF. The CDR3 DNA reads TGTGCCTGGAGTGTAGCGACGAACACTGAAGCTTTCTTT.

The V call is TRBV6-4, the J call TRBJ2-2; 7 positions agree with TRBD2. Germline CDR1 MRHNA, CDR2 SNTAGT. Trimming took 5 bases from V and 3 from J; bases not matched to a gene: 3. The length of the CDR3 is 14 residues. CDR3 DNA sequence: TGTGCCAGCAGTAGCGGGGAAGACACCGGGGAGCTGTTTTTT. Its protein is CASSSGEDTGELFF.

The genes are TRBV11-2 and TRBJ2-7; the match to TRBD1 covers 8 bases. Per the germline V gene, CDR1 is SGHAT and CDR2 is FQNNGV. The CDR3 totals 14 residues. Unmatched junction bases numbered 6, after V lost 4 bases and J lost 4 bases. The CDR3 DNA sequence: TGTGCCAGCAGCTCCACCGGGACAGGATACGAGCAGTACTTC. Translating it yields CASSSTGTGYEQYF.

The chain recombines TRBV11-3 with TRBJ2-3, with 10 bases identical to TRBD2. The CDR3 is 16 residues long. Germline V gives CDR1 SGHNT, CDR2 YENEEA. V was clipped by 5 bases and J by 6 bases; unmatched bases: 11. The CDR3 loop reads CASSLRSLAGVDTQYF. CDR3 bases: TGTGCCAGCAGCCTTAGGAGCCTAGCGGGAGTTGATACGCAGTATTTT. Looking up the rest from reference TRBV11-3 and TRBJ2-3 gives the full variable domain: EAGVVQSPRYKIIEKKQPVAFWCNPISGHNTLYWYLQNLGQGPELLIRYENEEAVDDSQLPKDRFSAERLKGVDSTLKIQPAELGDSAVYLCASSLRSLAGVDTQYFGPGTRLTVL.